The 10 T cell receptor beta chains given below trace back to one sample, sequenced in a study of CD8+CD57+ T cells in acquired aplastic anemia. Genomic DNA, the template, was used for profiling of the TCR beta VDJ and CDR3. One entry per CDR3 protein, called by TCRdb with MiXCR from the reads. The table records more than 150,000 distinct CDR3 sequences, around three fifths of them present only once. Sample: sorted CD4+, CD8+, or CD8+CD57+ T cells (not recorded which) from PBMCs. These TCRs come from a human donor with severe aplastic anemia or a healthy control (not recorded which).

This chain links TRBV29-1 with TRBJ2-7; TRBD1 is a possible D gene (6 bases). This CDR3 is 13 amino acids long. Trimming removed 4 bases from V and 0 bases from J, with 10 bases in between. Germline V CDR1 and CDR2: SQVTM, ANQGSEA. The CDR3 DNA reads TGCAGCGTTGTCCAGGGGAACTCCTACGAGCAGTACTTC. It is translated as CSVVQGNSYEQYF.

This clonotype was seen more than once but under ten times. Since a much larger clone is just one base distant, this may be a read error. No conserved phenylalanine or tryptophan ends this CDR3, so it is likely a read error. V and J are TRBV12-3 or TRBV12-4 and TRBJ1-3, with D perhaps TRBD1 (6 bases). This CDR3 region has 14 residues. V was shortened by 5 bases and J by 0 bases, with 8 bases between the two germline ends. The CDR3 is CASSGGSSGNTIYC. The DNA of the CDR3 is TGTGCCAGCAGTGGGGGCTCCTCTGGAAACACCATATATTGT.

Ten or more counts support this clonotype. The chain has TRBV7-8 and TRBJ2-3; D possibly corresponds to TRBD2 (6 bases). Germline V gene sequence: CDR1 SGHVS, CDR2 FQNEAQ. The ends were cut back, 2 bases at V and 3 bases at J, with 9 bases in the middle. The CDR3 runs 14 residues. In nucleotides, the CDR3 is TGTGCCAGCAGCTTAACGGGGGAGACAGATACGCAGTATTTT. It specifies CASSLTGETDTQYF.

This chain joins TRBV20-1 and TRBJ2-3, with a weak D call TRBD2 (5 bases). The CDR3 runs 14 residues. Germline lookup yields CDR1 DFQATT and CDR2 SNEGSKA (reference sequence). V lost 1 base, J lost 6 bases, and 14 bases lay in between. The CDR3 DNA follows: TGCAGTGCTAGAGTATCCCCGGGGAAGGATACGCAGTATTTT. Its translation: CSARVSPGKDTQYF.

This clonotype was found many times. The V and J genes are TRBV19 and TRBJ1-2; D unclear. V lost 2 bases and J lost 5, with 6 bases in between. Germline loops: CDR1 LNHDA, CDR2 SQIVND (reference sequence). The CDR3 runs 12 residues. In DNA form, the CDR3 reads TGTGCCAGTAGTATAACCGGATATGGCTACACCTTC. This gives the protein CASSITGYGYTF.

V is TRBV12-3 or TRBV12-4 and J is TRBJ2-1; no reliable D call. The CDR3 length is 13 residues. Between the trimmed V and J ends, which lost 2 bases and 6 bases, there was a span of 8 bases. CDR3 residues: CASSLREVNEQFF. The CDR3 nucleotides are TGTGCCAGCAGTTTACGTGAGGTCAATGAGCAGTTCTTC.

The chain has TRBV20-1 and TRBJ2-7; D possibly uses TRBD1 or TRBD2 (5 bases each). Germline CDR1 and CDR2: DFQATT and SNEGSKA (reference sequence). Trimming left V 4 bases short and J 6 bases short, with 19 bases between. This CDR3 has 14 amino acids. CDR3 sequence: CSATRDGGISEQYF. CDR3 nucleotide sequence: TGCAGTGCTACCCGGGACGGCGGAATCTCCGAGCAGTACTTC.

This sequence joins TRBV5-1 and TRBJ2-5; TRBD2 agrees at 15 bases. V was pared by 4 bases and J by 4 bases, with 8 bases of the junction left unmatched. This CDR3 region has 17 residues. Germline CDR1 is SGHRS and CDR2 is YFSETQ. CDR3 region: CASSPQPGLAGGETQYF. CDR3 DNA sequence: TGCGCCAGCAGCCCCCAACCGGGACTAGCGGGAGGAGAGACCCAGTACTTC.

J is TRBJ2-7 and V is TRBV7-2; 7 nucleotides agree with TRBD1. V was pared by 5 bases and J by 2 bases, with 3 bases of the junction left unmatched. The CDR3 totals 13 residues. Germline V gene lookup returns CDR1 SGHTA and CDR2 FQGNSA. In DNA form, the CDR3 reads TGTGCCAGCAGCCATACAGGGGCCTACGAGCAGTACTTC. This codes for CASSHTGAYEQYF.

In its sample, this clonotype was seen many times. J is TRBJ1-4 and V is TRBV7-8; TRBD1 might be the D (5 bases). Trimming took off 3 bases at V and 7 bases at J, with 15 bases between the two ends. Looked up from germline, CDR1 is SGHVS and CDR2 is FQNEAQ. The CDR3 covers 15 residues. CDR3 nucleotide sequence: TGTGCCAGCAGCTTGTTCGGGGCGCAGGGTGAAAAACTGTTTTTT. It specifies CASSLFGAQGEKLFF.